This T cell receptor (beta chain) was documented in a study of T-cell reconstitution after alpha-beta-depleted transplantation in children. Whole-study results and caveats: A year had passed since transplant, and T-cell counts and diversity by then came mostly from newly produced T cells. Diversity of TCRbeta at day 60 was high in some patients, arising from surviving recipient T cells and thymic progenitors. Expanded clones from the graft, numbering several hundred, reportedly supplied alpha-beta T cells about two months after transplant.

This clonotype has only a few counts. What it recognizes is unknown. During its preparation, the TCRbeta library received unique molecular identifiers. TCRdb re-called the PCR reads with MiXCR, one entry per CDR3 protein. The sample records around 600,000 distinct CDR3 sequences, approximately 22% being singletons. There are 16 residues in the CDR3. The V and J ends lost 4 bases and 1 base, in that order; junction bases with no gene match: 10. Germline V gene sequence: CDR1 MNHEY, CDR2 SVGAGI. The source material was PBMCs, mostly from graft donor cells, sampled 360 days after TCRalphabeta/CD19-depleted stem cell transplant. The clonotype comes from a boy under two years old who had a stem cell transplant for acute myeloid leukemia, so the T cells may come from the graft donor. This chain connects TRBV6-5 to TRBJ2-7; TRBD2 agrees at 7 bases. In DNA, the CDR3 is TGTGCCAGCAGTTTGTCAGCGGGGCTTAGTTCCTACGAGCAGTACTTC. The encoded protein is CASSLSAGLSSYEQYF.